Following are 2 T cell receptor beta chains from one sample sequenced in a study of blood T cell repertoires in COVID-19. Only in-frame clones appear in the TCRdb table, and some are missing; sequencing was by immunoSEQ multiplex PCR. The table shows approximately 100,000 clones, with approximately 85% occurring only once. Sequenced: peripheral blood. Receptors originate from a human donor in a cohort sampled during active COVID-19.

The chain's CDR3 is CASSQVPLAPSEQYF. The CDR3 DNA follows: TGTGCCAGCAGCCAAGTGCCCCTGGCGCCTAGCGAGCAGTACTTC. This chain uses TRBV14 with TRBJ2-7; D is unresolved. Germline lookup yields CDR1 SGHDN and CDR2 FVKESK. CDR3 length equals 15 residues. The V and J ends lost 1 base and 6 bases respectively, with 16 bases between them.

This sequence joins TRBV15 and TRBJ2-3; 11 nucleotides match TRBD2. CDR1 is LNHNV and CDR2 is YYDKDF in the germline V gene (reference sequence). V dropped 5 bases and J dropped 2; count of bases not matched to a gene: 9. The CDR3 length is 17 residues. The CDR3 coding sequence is TGTGCCACCAGCCCGGGACTAGCGGTAATTCCCACAGATACGCAGTATTTT. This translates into CATSPGLAVIPTDTQYF. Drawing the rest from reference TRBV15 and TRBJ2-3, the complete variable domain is DAMVIQNPRYQVTQFGKPVTLSCSQTLNHNVMYWYQQKSSQAPKLLFHYYDKDFNNEADTPDNFQSRRPNTSFCFLDIRSPGLGDTAMYLCATSPGLAVIPTDTQYFGPGTRLTVL.